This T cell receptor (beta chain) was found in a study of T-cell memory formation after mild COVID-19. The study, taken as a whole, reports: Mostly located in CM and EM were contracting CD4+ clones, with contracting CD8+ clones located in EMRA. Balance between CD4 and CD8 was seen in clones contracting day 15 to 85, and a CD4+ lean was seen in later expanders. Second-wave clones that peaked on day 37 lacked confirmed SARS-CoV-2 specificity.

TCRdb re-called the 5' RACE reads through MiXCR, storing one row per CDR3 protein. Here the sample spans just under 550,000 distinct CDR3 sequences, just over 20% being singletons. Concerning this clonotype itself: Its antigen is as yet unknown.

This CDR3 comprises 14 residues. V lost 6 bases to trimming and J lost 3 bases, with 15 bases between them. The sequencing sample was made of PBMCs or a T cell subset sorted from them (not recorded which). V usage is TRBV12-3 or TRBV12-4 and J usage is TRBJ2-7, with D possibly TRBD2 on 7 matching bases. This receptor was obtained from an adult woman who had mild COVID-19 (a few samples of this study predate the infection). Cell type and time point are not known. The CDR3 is CASSPGGPDYEQYF. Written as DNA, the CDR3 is TGTGCCAGCAGCCCCGGGGGGCCCGACTACGAGCAGTACTTC.